The rows below give T cell receptor beta chains drawn from one sample of a study of CD8 T cells in Susac syndrome. From the immunoSEQ multiplex PCR reads, TCRdb called clonotypes with MiXCR, one entry per CDR3 protein. The sample lists tens of thousands of distinct CDR3 sequences, about 95% seen once, with 0.3% to 0.45% in the top ten. The sample comprised CD8+ T cells from PBMCs. These TCRs come from a human donor with multiple sclerosis. The conserved cysteine and the conserved F or W are not part of the CDR3 here. Fields, in order: D gene, V gene, CDR3 protein. D genes are given only for firm matches.

>-|TRBV20-1
SATGMGGRSYEQY
>-|TRBV19
ASSMGSGGELF
>TRBD1|TRBV20-1
SARGAGGAEDTEAF
>-|TRBV30
AWGGLLEGANTGELF
>-|TRBV7-8
ASSTSRHTEAF
>TRBD1|TRBV20-1
SAYGRGQGAPGELF
>TRBD2|TRBV30
AWSLCTSVREGSSGEQF
>TRBD1|TRBV2
ASSGGTGNQQPQH
>TRBD2|TRBV30
AWSTSGASSYNEQF
>TRBD2|TRBV7-7
ASSSGLAGGINTGELF
>-|TRBV5-4
ASSPGEANYGYT
>-|TRBV27
ASSRRLGWEQY
>-|TRBV7-9
ASSAMPRAETQY
>-|TRBV7-9
ASSRGRINQPQH
>-|TRBV7-8
ASSLVPHADGASQH
>-|TRBV5-4
ASSFGEAGEQY
>-|TRBV29-1
SVLDVFGTEAF
>-|TRBV29-1
SVESGASTQY
>-|TRBV7-2
ASSFIPGHLYGYT
>TRBD2|TRBV14
ASSAASREAPYNEQF
>-|TRBV6-5
ASSYIGGGQPQH
>-|TRBV30
AWSADGFGANVLT
>TRBD2|TRBV7-9
ASSSQGGYEQY
>-|TRBV29-1
SVEKGDYEQY